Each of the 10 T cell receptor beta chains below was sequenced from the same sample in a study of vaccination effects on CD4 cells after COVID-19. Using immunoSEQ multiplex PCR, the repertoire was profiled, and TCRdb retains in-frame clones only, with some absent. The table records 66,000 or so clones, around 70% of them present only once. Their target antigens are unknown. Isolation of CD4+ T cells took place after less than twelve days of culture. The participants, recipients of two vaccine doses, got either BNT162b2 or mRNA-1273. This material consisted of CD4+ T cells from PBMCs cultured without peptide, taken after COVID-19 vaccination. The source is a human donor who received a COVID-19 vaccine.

The CDR3 loop is CASSVDYSNQPQHF. CDR3 in DNA: TGTGCCAGCAGCGTCGACTATAGCAATCAGCCCCAGCATTTT. The V and J genes are TRBV6-5 and TRBJ1-5; D uncertain. Germline V lookup: CDR1 MNHEY, CDR2 SVGAGI. The CDR3 totals 14 residues. V was trimmed by 6 bases and J by 0 bases, leaving 9 bases between them.

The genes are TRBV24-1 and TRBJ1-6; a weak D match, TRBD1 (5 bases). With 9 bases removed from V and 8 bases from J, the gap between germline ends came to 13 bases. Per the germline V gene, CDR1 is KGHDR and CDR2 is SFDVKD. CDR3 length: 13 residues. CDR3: CATQREGYSPLHF. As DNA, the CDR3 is TGTGCCACCCAACGGGAGGGGTATTCACCCCTCCACTTT.

The DNA for the CDR3 is TGTGCCACCAGTGATTGGGATAGCGGGAGCACAGATACGCAGTATTTT. It is translated as CATSDWDSGSTDTQYF. The V gene is TRBV24-1, the J gene TRBJ2-3; 7 bases line up with TRBD2. Germline V lookup: CDR1 KGHDR, CDR2 SFDVKD. The CDR3 contains 16 residues. V gave up 2 bases and J gave up 0 bases; unmatched junction bases: 4.

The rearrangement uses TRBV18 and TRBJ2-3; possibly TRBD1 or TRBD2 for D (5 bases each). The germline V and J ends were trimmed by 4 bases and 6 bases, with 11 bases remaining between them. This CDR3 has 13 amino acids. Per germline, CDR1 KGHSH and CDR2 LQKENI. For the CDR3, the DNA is TGTGCCAGCTCACAGTCAGGGACGGATACGCAGTATTTT. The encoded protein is CASSQSGTDTQYF.

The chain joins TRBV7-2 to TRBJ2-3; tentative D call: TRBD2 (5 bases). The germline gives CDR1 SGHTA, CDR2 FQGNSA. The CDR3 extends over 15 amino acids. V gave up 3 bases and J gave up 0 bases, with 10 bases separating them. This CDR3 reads CASSFNPGSTDTQYF. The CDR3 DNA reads TGTGCCAGCAGCTTTAATCCGGGGAGCACAGATACGCAGTATTTT. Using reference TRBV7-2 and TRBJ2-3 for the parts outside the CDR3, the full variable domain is GAGVSQSPSNKVTEKGKDVELRCDPISGHTALYWYRQSLGQGLEFLIYFQGNSAPDKSGLPSDRFSAERTGGSVSTLTIQRTQQEDSAVYLCASSFNPGSTDTQYFGPGTRLTVL.

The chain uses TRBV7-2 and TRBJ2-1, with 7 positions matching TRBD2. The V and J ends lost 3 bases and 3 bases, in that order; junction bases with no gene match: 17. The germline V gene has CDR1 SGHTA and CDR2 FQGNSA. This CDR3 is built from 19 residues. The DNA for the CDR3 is TGTGCCAGCAGCTTTAAGGTTGGCCTGGCGGGGGTGGTCTACAATGAGCAGTTCTTC. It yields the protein CASSFKVGLAGVVYNEQFF.

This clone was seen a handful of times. CDR3 loop: CASSQTRPANEKLFF. CDR3 coding DNA: TGTGCCAGCAGCCAGACCCGGCCTGCTAATGAAAAACTGTTTTTT. The V call is TRBV6-5, the J call TRBJ1-4; the D is unclear. Germline CDR1 reads MNHEY; CDR2 reads SVGAGI. This CDR3 has 15 residues. V shed 6 bases and J shed 3 bases, with 14 bases lying between them.

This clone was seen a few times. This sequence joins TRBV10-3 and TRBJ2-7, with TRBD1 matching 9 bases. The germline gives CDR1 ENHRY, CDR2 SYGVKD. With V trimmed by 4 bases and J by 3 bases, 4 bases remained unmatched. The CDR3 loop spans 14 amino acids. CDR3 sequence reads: CAISAGQGLYEQYV. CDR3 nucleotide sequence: TGTGCCATCAGTGCGGGACAGGGACTCTACGAGCAGTACGTC.

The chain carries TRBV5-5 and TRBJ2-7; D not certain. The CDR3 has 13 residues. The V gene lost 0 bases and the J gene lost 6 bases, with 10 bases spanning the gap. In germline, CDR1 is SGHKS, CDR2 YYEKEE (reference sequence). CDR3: CASSLGITSEQYV. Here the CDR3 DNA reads TGTGCCAGCAGCTTGGGTATCACGAGCGAGCAGTACGTC.

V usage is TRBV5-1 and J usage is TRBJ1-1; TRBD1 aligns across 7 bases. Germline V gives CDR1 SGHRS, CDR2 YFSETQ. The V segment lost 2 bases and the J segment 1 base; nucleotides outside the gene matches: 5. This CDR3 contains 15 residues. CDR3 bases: TGCGCCAGCAGCTTATCCGGGACAGAGAACACTGAAGCTTTCTTT. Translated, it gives CASSLSGTENTEAFF. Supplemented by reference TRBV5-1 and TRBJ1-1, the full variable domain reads KAGVTQTPRYLIKTRGQQVTLSCSPISGHRSVSWYQQTPGQGLQFLFEYFSETQRNKGNFPGRFSGRQFSNSRSEMNVSTLELGDSALYLCASSLSGTENTEAFFGQGTRLTVV.